Listed below are T cell receptor beta chains from one sample, sequenced in a study of T cells in Graves' hyperthyroidism and ophthalmopathy. TCRdb re-called the multiplex PCR reads with MiXCR, one entry per CDR3 protein. The top ten clones hold about 9.4% of a sample with more than 650,000 distinct CDR3 sequences, 12% to 15% of them seen once. Source material: blood. These receptor sequences come from a woman under 30 with Graves' hyperthyroidism. The CDR3 runs from the conserved cysteine through the conserved F or W. The D gene is left open where the match is weak. Clone size, where shown, is once, few, many, or a class for clones that have expanded.

D gene	V gene	CDR3 length	clone size	J gene	CDR3 DNA	CDR3 protein
TRBD1	TRBV10-3	14	many	TRBJ1-1	TGTGCCACCACCGGGACAGGGGCTGGCACTGAAGCTTTCTTT	CATTGTGAGTEAFF
TRBD1	TRBV6-1	15	many	TRBJ2-7	TGTGCCAGCTACTTCTCCCGGGACAGTCGCTACGAGCAGTACTTC	CASYFSRDSRYEQYF
TRBD2	TRBV27	17	few	TRBJ2-3	TGTGCCAGCAGTAAGACTAGCGGGAGGGCCAAATGGGATACGCAGTATTTT	CASSKTSGRAKWDTQYF
TRBD2	TRBV4-3	17	-	TRBJ2-5	TGCGCCAGCAGCCAAGAACTACGGAGCGGGAACGGGGAGACCCAGTACTTC	CASSQELRSGNGETQYF
-	TRBV5-1	12	many	TRBJ2-7	TGCGCCAGCAGCCGCAATAATGAAGAGCAGTACTTC	CASSRNNEEQYF
-	TRBV29-1	14	few	TRBJ2-1	TGCAGCGTTGGCGCGGGCACGCATTACAATGAGCAGTTCTTC	CSVGAGTHYNEQFF
TRBD2	TRBV12-5	15	-	TRBJ2-1	TGTGCTAGTGGTTTGGGCGGGAGCGGGTACAATGAGCAGTTCTTC	CASGLGGSGYNEQFF
-	TRBV19	13	-	TRBJ1-1	TGTGCCAGTGAAAAAACAGGGTGGGCTGAAGCTTTCTTT	CASEKTGWAEAFF
TRBD2	TRBV6-2/TRBV6-3	14	-	TRBJ2-1	TGTGCCAGTAGAATAGCGGGAGGGGTCGGGGAGCAGTTCTTC	CASRIAGGVGEQFF
TRBD1	TRBV7-3	18	many	TRBJ2-1	TGTGCCAGCAGCTTAACCCCCGCCGACAGGGCAGAGGGGAATGAGCAGTTCTTC	CASSLTPADRAEGNEQFF
TRBD1	TRBV10-3	14	-	TRBJ1-1	TGTGCCATCAGTGGGGTTAACTTGGGACAGAAGGCTTTCTTT	CAISGVNLGQKAFF
-	TRBV11-2	12	many	TRBJ1-4	TGTGCCAGCAGCCCCCCCGGTGAAAAACTGTTTTTT	CASSPPGEKLFF
TRBD2	TRBV7-2	15	many	TRBJ2-1	TGTGCCACCATACTAGCGGGAGGGAAATTGAATGAGCAGTTCTTC	CATILAGGKLNEQFF
-	TRBV27	16	many	TRBJ1-5	TGTGCCAGCAGTCCCCTAGCGGGGACAAGCAATCAGCCCCAGCATTTT	CASSPLAGTSNQPQHF
-	TRBV7-9	12	many	TRBJ2-3	TGTGCCAGCAGTCTGATTACAGATACGCAGTATTTT	CASSLITDTQYF
-	TRBV7-8	17	-	TRBJ2-1	TGTGCCAGCAGCTTAAAGGTAGCGGCAGCGAACTACAATGAGCAGTTCTTC	CASSLKVAAANYNEQFF
TRBD1	TRBV7-2	15	many	TRBJ1-5	TGTGCCAGCAGTCATGGACAGGGGGCGAGTCAGCCCCAGCATTTT	CASSHGQGASQPQHF
TRBD1	TRBV20-1	15	few	TRBJ2-2	TGCAGTGCGGAACCGGGACAGGGGTCGTCCGGGGAGCTGTTTTTT	CSAEPGQGSSGELFF
TRBD1	TRBV19	14	-	TRBJ2-7	TGTGCCAGTAGTATAGTGGACAGGGAATACGAGCAGTACTTC	CASSIVDREYEQYF
-	TRBV11-2	11	many	TRBJ2-1	TGTGCCAGCAGCTTAGCCCATGAGCAGTTCTTC	CASSLAHEQFF
-	TRBV12-3/TRBV12-4	14	many	TRBJ2-7	TGTGCCAGCTGTCCGGGGTGGCGCTCCTACGAGCAGTACTTC	CASCPGWRSYEQYF
-	TRBV27	14	-	TRBJ1-4	TGTGCCAGCAGTTTGAGGGACCCGACTGAAAAACTGTTTTTT	CASSLRDPTEKLFF
-	TRBV12-3/TRBV12-4	17	-	TRBJ1-1	TGTGCCAGCAGTTTTTACTTTGGTGGGGGGGCGAACACTGAAGCTTTCTTT	CASSFYFGGGANTEAFF
-	TRBV30	14	many	TRBJ1-1	TGTGCCTGGATATCGGACAGCCAGGGCACTGAAGCTTTCTTT	CAWISDSQGTEAFF
-	TRBV7-9	14	-	TRBJ1-2	TGTGCCAGCAGCTTAGATACGGAAGACTATGGCTACACCTTC	CASSLDTEDYGYTF
-	TRBV20-1	13	few	TRBJ1-6	TGCAGAAGACAGGAGTCCTATAATTCACCCCTCCACTTT	CRRQESYNSPLHF